This TCR beta chain came from a study of blood T cell repertoires in COVID-19. Overall study context: The United States, Italy and Spain were the sources of the acute and convalescent COVID-19 samples. PBMCs, B-cell-depleted T cells, or T cells were the source of the cDNA or gDNA that made up the material.

Germline V gene lookup returns CDR1 LNHDA and CDR2 SQIVND (reference sequence). CDR3 length: 13 residues. V was pared by 5 bases and J by 5 bases, with 5 bases of the junction left unmatched. Original processing notes: Reference gene primer amplification gave nucleated cell count estimates. The data were produced by immunoSEQ multiplex PCR, yet TCRdb's version contains in-frame clones alone and is incomplete. D and trimming come from the DNA, and the V and J calls and clone size come from that table. Among over 200,000 clones listed, around 93% were seen once. This clone has more than one count but fewer than ten.

The chain employs TRBV19 and TRBJ2-5, with 7 bases aligning to TRBD1. The specimen sequenced was PBMCs or T cells enriched from blood (not recorded which). This clonotype originated in a human donor in a cohort exposed to, infected with or recovered from COVID-19 (not recorded which). The donor label of this sample is uncertain. CDR3 DNA sequence: TGTGCCAGTAGTGACAGGGCGAGGGAGACCCAGTACTTC. Amino acids: CASSDRARETQYF.